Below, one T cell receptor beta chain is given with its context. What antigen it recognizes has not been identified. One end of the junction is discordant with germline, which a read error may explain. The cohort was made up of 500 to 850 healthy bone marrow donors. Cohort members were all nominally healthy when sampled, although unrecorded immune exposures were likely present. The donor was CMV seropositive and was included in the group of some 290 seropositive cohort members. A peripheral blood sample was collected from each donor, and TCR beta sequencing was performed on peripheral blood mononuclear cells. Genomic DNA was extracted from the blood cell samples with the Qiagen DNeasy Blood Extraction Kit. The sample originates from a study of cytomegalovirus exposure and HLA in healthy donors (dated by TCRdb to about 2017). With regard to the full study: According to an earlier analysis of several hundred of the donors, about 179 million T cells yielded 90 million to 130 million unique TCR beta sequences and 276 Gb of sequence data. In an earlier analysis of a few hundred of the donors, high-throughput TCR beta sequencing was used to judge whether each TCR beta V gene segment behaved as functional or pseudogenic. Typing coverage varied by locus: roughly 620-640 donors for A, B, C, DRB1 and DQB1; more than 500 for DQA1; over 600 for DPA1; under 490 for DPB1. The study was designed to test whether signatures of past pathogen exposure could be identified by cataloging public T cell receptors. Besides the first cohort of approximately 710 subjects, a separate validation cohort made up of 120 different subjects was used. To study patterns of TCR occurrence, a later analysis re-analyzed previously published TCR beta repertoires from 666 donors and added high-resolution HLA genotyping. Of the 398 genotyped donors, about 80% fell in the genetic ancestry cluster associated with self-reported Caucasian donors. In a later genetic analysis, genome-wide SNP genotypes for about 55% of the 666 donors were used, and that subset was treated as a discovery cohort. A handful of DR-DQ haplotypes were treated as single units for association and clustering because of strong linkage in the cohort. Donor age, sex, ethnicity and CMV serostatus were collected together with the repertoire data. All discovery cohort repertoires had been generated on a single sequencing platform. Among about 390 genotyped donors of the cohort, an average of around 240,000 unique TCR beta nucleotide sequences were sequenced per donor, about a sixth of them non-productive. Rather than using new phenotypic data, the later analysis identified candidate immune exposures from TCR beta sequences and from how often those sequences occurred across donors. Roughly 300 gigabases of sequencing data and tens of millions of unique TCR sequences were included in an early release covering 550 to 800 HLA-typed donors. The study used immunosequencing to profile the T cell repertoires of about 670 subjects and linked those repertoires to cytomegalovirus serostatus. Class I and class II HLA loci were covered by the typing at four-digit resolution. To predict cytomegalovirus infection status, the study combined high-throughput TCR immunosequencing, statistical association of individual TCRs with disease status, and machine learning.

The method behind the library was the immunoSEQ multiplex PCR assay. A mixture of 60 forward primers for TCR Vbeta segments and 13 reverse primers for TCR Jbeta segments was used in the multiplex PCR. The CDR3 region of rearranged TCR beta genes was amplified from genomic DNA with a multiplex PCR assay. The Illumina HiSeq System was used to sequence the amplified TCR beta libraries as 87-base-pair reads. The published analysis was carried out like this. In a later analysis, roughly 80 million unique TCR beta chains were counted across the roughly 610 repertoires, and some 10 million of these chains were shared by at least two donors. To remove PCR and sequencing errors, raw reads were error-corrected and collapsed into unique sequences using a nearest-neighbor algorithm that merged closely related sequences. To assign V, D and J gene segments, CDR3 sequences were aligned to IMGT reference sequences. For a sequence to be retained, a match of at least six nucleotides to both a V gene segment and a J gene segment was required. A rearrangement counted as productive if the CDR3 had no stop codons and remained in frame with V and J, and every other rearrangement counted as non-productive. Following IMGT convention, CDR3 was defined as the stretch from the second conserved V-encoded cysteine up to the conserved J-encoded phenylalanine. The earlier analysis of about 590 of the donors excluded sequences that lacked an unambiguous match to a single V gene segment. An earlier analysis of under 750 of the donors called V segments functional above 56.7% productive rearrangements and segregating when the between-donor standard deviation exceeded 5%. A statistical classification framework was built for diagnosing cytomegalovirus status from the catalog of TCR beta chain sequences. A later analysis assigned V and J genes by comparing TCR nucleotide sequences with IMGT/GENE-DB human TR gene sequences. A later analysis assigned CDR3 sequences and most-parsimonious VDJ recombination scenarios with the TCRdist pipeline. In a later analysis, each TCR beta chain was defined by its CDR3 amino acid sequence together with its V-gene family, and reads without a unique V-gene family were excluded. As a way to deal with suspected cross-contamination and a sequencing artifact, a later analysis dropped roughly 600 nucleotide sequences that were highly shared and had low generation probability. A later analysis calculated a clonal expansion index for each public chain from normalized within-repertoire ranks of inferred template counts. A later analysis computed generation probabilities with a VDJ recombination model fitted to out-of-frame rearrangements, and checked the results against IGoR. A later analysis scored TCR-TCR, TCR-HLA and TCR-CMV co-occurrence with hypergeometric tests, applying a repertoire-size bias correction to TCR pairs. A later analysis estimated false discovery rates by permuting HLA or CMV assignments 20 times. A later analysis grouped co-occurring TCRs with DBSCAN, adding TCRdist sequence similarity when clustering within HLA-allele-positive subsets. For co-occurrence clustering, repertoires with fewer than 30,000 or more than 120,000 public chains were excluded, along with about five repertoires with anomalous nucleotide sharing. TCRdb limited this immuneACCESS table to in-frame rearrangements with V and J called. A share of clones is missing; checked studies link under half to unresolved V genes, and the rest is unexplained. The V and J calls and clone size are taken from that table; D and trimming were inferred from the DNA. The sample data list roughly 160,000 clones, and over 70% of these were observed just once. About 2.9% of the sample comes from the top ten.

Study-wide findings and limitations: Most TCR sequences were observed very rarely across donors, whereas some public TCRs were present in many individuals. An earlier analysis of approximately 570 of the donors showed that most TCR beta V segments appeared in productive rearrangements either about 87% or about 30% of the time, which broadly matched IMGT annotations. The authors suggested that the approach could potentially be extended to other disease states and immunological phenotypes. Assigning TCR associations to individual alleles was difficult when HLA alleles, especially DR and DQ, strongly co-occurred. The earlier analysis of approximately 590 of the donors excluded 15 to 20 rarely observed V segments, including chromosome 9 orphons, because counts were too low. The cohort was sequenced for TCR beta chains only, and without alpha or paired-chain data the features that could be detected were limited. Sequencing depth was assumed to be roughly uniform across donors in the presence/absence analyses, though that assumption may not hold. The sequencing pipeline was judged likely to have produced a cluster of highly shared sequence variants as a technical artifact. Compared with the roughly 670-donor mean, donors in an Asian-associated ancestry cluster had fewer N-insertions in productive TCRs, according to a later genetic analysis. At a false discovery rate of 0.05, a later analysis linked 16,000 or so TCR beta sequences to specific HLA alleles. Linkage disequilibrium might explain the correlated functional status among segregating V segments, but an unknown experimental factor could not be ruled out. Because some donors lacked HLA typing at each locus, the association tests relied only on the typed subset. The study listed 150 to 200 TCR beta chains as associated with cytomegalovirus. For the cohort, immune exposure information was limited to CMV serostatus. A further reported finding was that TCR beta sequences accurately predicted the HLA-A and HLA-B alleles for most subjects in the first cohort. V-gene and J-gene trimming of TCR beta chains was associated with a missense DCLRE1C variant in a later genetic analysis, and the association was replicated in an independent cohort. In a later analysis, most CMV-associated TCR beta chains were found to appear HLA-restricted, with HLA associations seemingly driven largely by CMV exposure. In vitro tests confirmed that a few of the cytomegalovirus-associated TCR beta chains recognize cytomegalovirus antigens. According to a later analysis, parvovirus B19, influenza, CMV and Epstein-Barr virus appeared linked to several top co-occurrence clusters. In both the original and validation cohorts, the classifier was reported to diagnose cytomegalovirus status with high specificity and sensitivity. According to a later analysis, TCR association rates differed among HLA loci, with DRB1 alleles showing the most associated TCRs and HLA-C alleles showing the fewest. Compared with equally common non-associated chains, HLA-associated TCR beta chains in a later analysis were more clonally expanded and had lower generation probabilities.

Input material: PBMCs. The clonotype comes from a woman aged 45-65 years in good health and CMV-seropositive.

The sequenced DNA is TGCGCCAGCAGCCATAACCCCCAACAGGGGTTTTCTGGGGCCAACGGCCTGACTTTC. Translated, it reads CASSHNPQQGFSGANGLTF. Recombination connected TRBV4-3 to TRBJ2-6, and 7 junctional nucleotides match TRBD1. Its CDR3 holds 19 amino acids, cysteine through phenylalanine. The DNA shown is the 57-base CDR3, in frame from base 1. The germline V gene sets CDR1 to LGHNA and CDR2 to YSLEER.